The sequence of this TCR beta chain was determined in a study of blood T cells in healthy people across ages. Study conclusions and caveats: No conclusive comparison of naive versus antigen-experienced cells was possible with unsorted PBMCs. Higher naive T cell percentage went strongly together with higher TCR beta diversity.

Aged roughly 6 to 90, donors were systemically healthy Caucasians from Russia. This clonotype turned up a few times. Its antigen is unknown. Primed by a sample-barcoded 5' primer and a J-beta primer mix, a second PCR proceeded for about 7 to 12 cycles. CDR3-containing paired-end reads numbered at least 3 million in each sample. TCRdb reprocessed the 5' RACE reads via MiXCR and lists one record per CDR3 protein. The sample shows 780,000 or so distinct CDR3 sequences, around three fifths of them seen only once. Germline loops: CDR1 MNHEY, CDR2 SMNVEV (reference sequence). Trimming left V 5 bases short and J 8 bases short, with 18 bases between. The CDR3 runs 14 residues.

This TCR came from a middle-aged man in good health. Sequences were obtained from blood. The chain has TRBV27 and TRBJ1-2; D gene unclear. The chain's CDR3 is CASSPLMGPAGYTF. The CDR3 DNA follows: TGTGCCAGCAGTCCCCTTATGGGTCCGGCGGGCTACACCTTC.